This TCR beta chain was identified during a study of T cell repertoires in cytomegalovirus infection. At the level of the study: Carrying CMV and the relevant HLA type showed in public TCR beta signatures.

The study's findings and limits: Predominance within the ex vivo response was attributable to HLA-C-restricted CMV-specific TCR beta clonotypes. Individuals carrying CMV plus the relevant HLA were identified by cumulative frequency of public TCR beta families.

Germline CDR1 is SGHDN and CDR2 is FVKESK. V was pared by 6 bases and J by 0 bases, with 10 bases of the junction left unmatched. The CDR3 totals 17 residues. This clonotype was detected ten times or more. What it binds is unknown. One entry per CDR3 protein, called by TCRdb with MiXCR from the reads. The repertoire consists of approximately 500,000 distinct CDR3 sequences, with around 11% occurring once and the leading ten covering 10%. The source of this sequence is a human donor in good health (CMV status not recorded). Some clones in this sample may be carry-over from other donors' samples. Input material: PBMCs. The rearrangement links TRBV14 to TRBJ2-7, with 11 bases lining up with TRBD2. CDR3 bases: TGTGCCAGCAGAATGGGGTCTAGCGGGAGGCCCTCCTACGAGCAGTACTTC. Translated: CASRMGSSGRPSYEQYF.